The entry that follows covers one T cell receptor (beta chain) sequence. This specimen belongs to a study of Ad26.COV2.S vaccination and SARS-CoV-2 variants. CDR3 length equals 15 residues. Trimming pared 5 bases from V and 1 base from J, leaving 12 bases between. Per germline, CDR1 SNHLY and CDR2 FYNNEI. The protocol was immunoSEQ multiplex PCR, while the TCRdb copy is restricted to in-frame clones and leaves out a portion. The table records about 470,000 clones, around 91% of them present only once. Treatment specified: some 19 received Ad26.COV2.S at low or high dose, single or two shots; 5 received placebo; per-sample allocation not given. Sampling occurred on day 63 after the first vaccine or placebo injection.

Sequenced here: peripheral blood, sampled in a trial of Ad26.COV2.S vaccine versus placebo. The chain combines TRBV2 with TRBJ2-4, with D possibly matching TRBD2 (6 bases). The receptor was isolated from a person aged 18 to 65 who received the Ad26.COV2.S COVID-19 vaccine or a placebo. For the CDR3, the DNA is TGTGCCAGCAGTAATGAGGGAGGCGCCAAAAACATTCAGTACTTC. Its protein product is CASSNEGGAKNIQYF.